The 24 T cell receptor beta chains below come from one sample, sequenced in a study of cytomegalovirus exposure and HLA in healthy donors listed by TCRdb under 2017. Library method: the immunoSEQ multiplex PCR assay. For the multiplex PCR, a mixture combining 60 forward primers for TCR Vbeta segments and 13 reverse primers for TCR Jbeta segments was used. Sourced from immuneACCESS, this table was stored by TCRdb with only in-frame sequences that have V and J called. A share of the clones is absent; for the studies checked, an unresolved V gene accounts for under half, and the remainder has no known explanation. In all, the sample holds roughly 120,000 clones, and about four fifths of those were seen once. 2.5% to 3% of the sample is held by the ten biggest clonotypes. The sample comprised PBMCs. The receptors were sampled from a woman aged 18-29 years in good health and CMV-seropositive.

The gene calls are TRBV10-3 and TRBJ2-3, with D perhaps matching TRBD2 (6 bases). This CDR3 has 18 amino acids. The germline V gene has CDR1 ENHRY and CDR2 SYGVKD. Trimming stripped 0 bases from V and 0 bases from J, with 16 bases between. CDR3 in amino acids: CAISESIASAASTDTQYF. In DNA, the CDR3 is TGTGCCATCAGTGAGTCTATTGCTAGCGCTGCTAGCACAGATACGCAGTATTTT.

This clone was detected only once. The rearrangement uses TRBV5-1 and TRBJ1-1; D unclear. V was trimmed by 4 bases and J by 2 bases, leaving 15 bases between them. In germline, CDR1 is SGHRS, CDR2 YFSETQ. This CDR3 has 15 residues. CDR3 nucleotide sequence: TGCGCCAGCAGCCAGATAAACGGGTTAAACACTGAAGCTTTCTTT. This gives the protein CASSQINGLNTEAFF.

The V gene is TRBV11-3, the J gene TRBJ2-6; D not resolved. Trimming took off 6 bases at V and 2 bases at J, with 8 bases between the two ends. Germline V gene lookup returns CDR1 SGHNT and CDR2 YENEEA. This CDR3 is 14 amino acids long. CDR3 loop: CASRPTAGANVLTF. CDR3 DNA: TGTGCCAGCAGGCCTACTGCTGGGGCCAACGTCCTGACTTTC.

This chain joins TRBV7-9 and TRBJ2-5, with TRBD2 matching over 9 bases. J lost 0 bases, V lost 2 bases, and 7 bases had no gene match. This CDR3 is built from 17 residues. CDR1 and CDR2 from the germline V gene are SEHNR and FQNEAQ (reference sequence). CDR3 residues: CASSLYPSGTYQETQYF. DNA of the CDR3: TGTGCCAGCAGCTTATATCCTAGCGGGACCTACCAAGAGACCCAGTACTTC.

The chain joins TRBV5-1 to TRBJ2-7; 8 bases fit TRBD2. The CDR3 sequence is 14 residues long. Losses at the gene ends were 2 bases for V and 5 bases for J; bases not matched to a gene: 6. From germline, CDR1 is SGHRS and CDR2 YFSETQ. The DNA of the CDR3 is TGCGCCAGCAGCTTAATCGGGAGGGGTGACGAGCAGTACTTC. Amino acid sequence: CASSLIGRGDEQYF.

The J gene is TRBJ2-2, the V gene TRBV19; 9 positions agree with TRBD1. The length of the CDR3 is 15 residues. V was clipped by 1 base and J by 4 bases; unmatched bases: 1. Germline V lookup: CDR1 LNHDA, CDR2 SQIVND (reference sequence). CDR3 residues: CASSIGQGGTGELFF. CDR3 in DNA: TGTGCCAGTAGTATAGGACAGGGGGGCACCGGGGAGCTGTTTTTT.

The V and J genes are TRBV5-1 and TRBJ1-4; TRBD1 aligns across 7 bases. V lost 3 bases, J lost 5 bases, and 4 bases stayed unmatched. Looked up from germline, CDR1 is SGHRS and CDR2 is YFSETQ. The CDR3 is 14 amino acids. The DNA of the CDR3 is TGCGCCAGCAGCTCTCAGGGGGAGAATGAAAAACTGTTTTTT. Residues: CASSSQGENEKLFF.

V usage is TRBV5-4 and J usage is TRBJ2-5, with 11 bases fitting TRBD2. Germline values: CDR1 SGHNT, CDR2 YYREEE (reference sequence). The CDR3 runs 15 residues. The J segment lost 2 bases and the V segment lost 2 bases, leaving 2 bases of the junction unmatched. CDR3 in DNA: TGTGCCAGCAGCTTTGGGACTAGCGGTCAAGAGACCCAGTACTTC. This encodes CASSFGTSGQETQYF.

In DNA form, the CDR3 reads TGCGCCAGCAGCCATACAGGACAGGGGGCGCCTGGTCAGCCCCAGCATTTT. It yields the protein CASSHTGQGAPGQPQHF. The V and J genes are TRBV4-1 and TRBJ1-5; 11 bases match TRBD1. The CDR3 extends over 17 amino acids. V lost 3 bases, J lost 6 bases, and 10 bases stayed unmatched. Germline lookup yields CDR1 MGHRA and CDR2 YSYEKL.

This clone was seen once. This chain links TRBV4-2 with TRBJ2-7, with 8 bases fitting TRBD2. CDR3 size: 16 residues. Germline loops: CDR1 LGHNA, CDR2 YNFKEQ. The V and J ends lost 0 bases and 3 bases, in that order; junction bases with no gene match: 7. The chain's CDR3 is CASSQDDSGTDYEQYF. Here the CDR3 DNA reads TGTGCCAGCAGCCAAGATGATAGCGGGACCGACTACGAGCAGTACTTC.

The rearrangement joins TRBV5-4 to TRBJ1-2; 8 nucleotides align to TRBD1. The CDR3 loop spans 14 amino acids. The germline V gene encodes CDR1 SGHNT and CDR2 YYREEE (reference sequence). The trim removed 4 bases at V and 2 bases at J, leaving 4 bases unmatched. The CDR3 here is CASSADRANYGYTF. CDR3 sequence (DNA): TGTGCCAGCAGCGCGGACAGGGCCAACTATGGCTACACCTTC. Complete variable domain (other parts from reference TRBV5-4 and TRBJ1-2): ETGVTQSPTHLIKTRGQQVTLRCSSQSGHNTVSWYQQALGQGPQFIFQYYREEENGRGNFPPRFSGLQFPNYSSELNVNALELDDSALYLCASSADRANYGYTFGSGTRLTVV.

This chain connects TRBV6-6 to TRBJ2-1, with D hard to call. The V and J ends lost 6 bases and 2 bases respectively, with 5 bases between them. The CDR3 totals 12 residues. CDR1 is MNHNY, CDR2 SVGAGI, per germline (reference sequence). The CDR3 protein is CASSAAYNEQFF. CDR3 in DNA: TGTGCCAGCAGCGCAGCCTACAATGAGCAGTTCTTC.

This clone was seen just once. V usage is TRBV6-6 and J usage is TRBJ1-2; 9 positions match TRBD1. The CDR3 has 13 residues. CDR1 is MNHNY and CDR2 is SVGAGI in the germline V gene (reference sequence). V was clipped by 5 bases and J by 4 bases; unmatched bases: 2. CDR3 loop: CASSQGQGYGYTF. The DNA of the CDR3 is TGTGCCAGCAGTCAGGGACAGGGCTATGGCTACACCTTC.

V usage is TRBV20-1 and J usage is TRBJ2-7; a possible D gene is TRBD1 (5 bases). CDR1 DFQATT and CDR2 SNEGSKA come from the germline V gene (reference sequence). V lost 7 bases, J lost 2 bases, and 9 bases lay in between. The CDR3 spans 11 residues. CDR3 nucleotide sequence: TGCAGTGTAATACAGGCCTACGAGCAGTACTTC. Protein sequence: CSVIQAYEQYF.

This chain connects TRBV5-6 to TRBJ1-3, with 8 positions matching TRBD1. The CDR3 spans 17 residues. Germline values: CDR1 SGHDT, CDR2 YYEEEE. Germline trimming cut 0 bases from V and 0 bases from J; bases unmatched to any gene: 5. The CDR3 spells CASSLGTGRLSGNTIYF. CDR3 sequence (DNA): TGTGCCAGCAGCTTGGGGACAGGGAGACTCTCTGGAAACACCATATATTTT.

This chain uses TRBV6-1 with TRBJ2-5; TRBD2 matches at 7 bases. This CDR3 is 14 amino acids long. Germline CDR1 and CDR2: MNHNS and SASEGT. J gave up 5 bases and V 4 bases, and 7 bases lay outside the gene matches. The DNA of the CDR3 is TGTGCCAGCAGTGGGGGGTGGGGGGGGGAGACCCAGTACTTC. It is translated as CASSGGWGGETQYF.

The genes are TRBV5-1 and TRBJ2-3; D is perhaps TRBD2 (6 bases). Germline V CDR1 and CDR2: SGHRS, YFSETQ. V was trimmed by 4 bases and J by 0 bases, leaving 12 bases between them. This CDR3 region has 15 residues. CDR3 bases: TGCGCCAGCAGCGATAGCGGAGAAAGCACAGATACGCAGTATTTT. Its translation is CASSDSGESTDTQYF.

This chain uses TRBV4-1 with TRBJ2-1; tentative D call: TRBD1 (5 bases). The CDR3 has 14 residues. The ends were cut back, 1 base at V and 7 bases at J, with 11 bases in the middle. Germline CDR1 MGHRA, CDR2 YSYEKL. DNA of the CDR3: TGCGCCAGCAGCCAAGCACAGGTAATGAATGAGCAGTTCTTC. Its translation is CASSQAQVMNEQFF.

Remarks on this clone: The junction differs from germline at one of its ends, possibly a read error. The J gene is TRBJ1-2, the V gene TRBV6-1; D gene uncertain. The germline V gene encodes CDR1 MNHNS and CDR2 SASEGT. The CDR3 loop spans 11 amino acids. CDR3 coding DNA: TGTGCCAGCAGATCTCCAGCAAACAGTTCCTTC. Amino acid sequence: CASRSPANSSF.

The J gene is TRBJ2-1, the V gene TRBV2; 7 bases fit TRBD2. Trimming took 7 bases from V and 4 from J; bases not matched to a gene: 10. Looked up from germline, CDR1 is SNHLY and CDR2 is FYNNEI. CDR3 size: 15 residues. CDR3 coding DNA: TGTGCCAGCACCCCAACACTAGCGACTTACAATGAGCAGTTCTTC. Its translation is CASTPTLATYNEQFF.

This clone was counted only a few times. The chain recombines TRBV28 with TRBJ2-7, with D possibly being TRBD2 (5 bases). Per germline, CDR1 MDHEN and CDR2 SYDVKM. This CDR3 contains 15 residues. V was pared by 5 bases and J by 4 bases, with 18 bases between. The DNA for the CDR3 is TGTGCCAGCAGTCTCCCTTGGGCGAGGGTTTACGAGCAGTACTTC. Amino acid sequence: CASSLPWARVYEQYF.

A few counts support this clone. The V and J genes are TRBV4-1 and TRBJ2-2; TRBD2 aligns across 12 bases. J was trimmed by 6 bases and V by 2 bases; bases with no gene match: 1. Germline V gives CDR1 MGHRA, CDR2 YSYEKL. There are 15 residues in the CDR3. This CDR3 reads CASSQTSGRPGELFF. The CDR3 nucleotides read TGCGCCAGCAGCCAAACTAGCGGGAGGCCCGGGGAGCTGTTTTTT.

The CDR3 nucleotides are TGCGCCAGCAGTGAGGGGAGACAGGTCTACGAGCAGTACTTC. As protein: CASSEGRQVYEQYF. The gene calls are TRBV10-2 and TRBJ2-7; possible D gene TRBD1, 6 bases. The V gene lost 2 bases and the J gene lost 3 bases, with 11 bases spanning the gap. In germline, CDR1 is WSHSY, CDR2 SAAADI. This CDR3 has 14 residues.

The chain recombines TRBV9 with TRBJ1-5; 9 bases map to TRBD1. CDR3 length equals 15 residues. The V and J ends lost 3 bases and 6 bases, in that order; junction bases with no gene match: 7. From germline, CDR1 is SGDLS and CDR2 YYNGEE. The CDR3 sequence: CASSAEGQGGQPQHF. The CDR3 DNA follows: TGTGCCAGCAGCGCCGAGGGACAGGGAGGTCAGCCCCAGCATTTT.